Sequencing of this T cell receptor beta chain was carried out in a study of T cell responses to AZD1222 COVID-19 vaccine. About the research overall: Second-dose timings of about 4 or about 12 weeks were pooled. Study results and limitations: Spike-specific TCR repertoires showed rising breadth and depth after two AZD1222 doses.

Remarks on this clone: Antigen unknown.

CDR3 length: 13 amino acids. Germline V gene sequence: CDR1 MNHEY, CDR2 SVGEGT. V was pared by 2 bases and J by 3 bases, with 4 bases between. Clones were sequenced by immunoSEQ multiplex PCR, and TCRdb holds only the in-frame ones, with some missing. This table has approximately 89,000 clones, about 88% appearing once. The sample in question was peripheral blood, obtained on day 0 of AZD1222 vaccination. The clonotype was recovered from an adult in good health. This sequence joins TRBV6-2 or TRBV6-3 and TRBJ2-2, with D uncertain. The CDR3 region has the DNA TGTGCCAGCAGTTACGAAGACACCGGGGAGCTGTTTTTT. Translating it yields CASSYEDTGELFF.